This T cell receptor beta chain was identified in a study of a mutant IDH1 vaccine in newly diagnosed glioma. Study context: Patients were started on vaccination 4-6 weeks after radiotherapy alone, or with temozolomide cycles. Averaging 40.4 years of age, treated patients were 62.5% male and roughly 40% female. Therapy received beforehand was radiotherapy, temozolomide, or both, with most patients given both.

Study outcomes and limitations: Pseudoprogression appears to have had no connection to changes in top peripheral T cell clonotypes.

This table comes from immunoSEQ multiplex PCR, and its TCRdb copy is limited to in-frame clones, with some not included. Altogether tens of thousands of clones are present, approximately 88% being singletons, with the ten largest covering approximately 9%. Points on this clone: The target antigen is unknown.

Time point indicated: week 11, during vaccination. Every single dose of the vaccine, 300 ug of mutant IDH1 20-mer peptide, came with topical imiquimod. Trimming took off 2 bases at V and 11 bases at J, with 7 bases between the two ends. In germline, CDR1 is MNHEY, CDR2 SVGAGI. The CDR3 length is 11 residues. The V gene is TRBV6-5, the J gene TRBJ2-1; no reliable D call. The sequence came from a woman aged 45 to 65 with glioma. The material sequenced was PBMCs, taken from a glioma patient whose treatment included an IDH1 peptide vaccine. CDR3 residues: CASSYGSKQFF. CDR3 in DNA: TGTGCCAGCAGTTACGGTAGTAAGCAGTTCTTC.